Below, one TCR beta chain is given with its context. PCR was performed a second time for roughly 7 to 12 cycles using a sample-barcoded 5' primer and a J-beta primer mix. TCRdb reprocessed the 5' RACE reads via MiXCR and lists one record per CDR3 protein. Here the sample spans around 690,000 distinct CDR3 sequences, roughly 50% being singletons. The data originate from a study of blood T cells in healthy people across ages. J gave up 2 bases and V 6 bases, and 5 bases lay outside the gene matches. The V gene's germline CDR1 is MDHEN and CDR2 SYDVKM. This CDR3 region has 15 residues. The V and J genes are TRBV28 and TRBJ2-3; 10 nucleotides match TRBD2. This TCR was recovered from a man aged 60 to 75 in good health. Sequencing used blood. The CDR3 region is CASRIAGGYTDTQYF. The CDR3 nucleotides are TGTGCCAGCAGAATAGCGGGGGGTTACACAGATACGCAGTATTTT.